A single sample gave rise to the 14 T cell receptor beta chains below, sequenced in a study of PD-1 blockade in classical Hodgkin lymphoma. Every patient relapsed after autologous stem cell transplantation, and brentuximab vedotin exposure varied. Profiled with immunoSEQ multiplex PCR; TCRdb holds only in-frame clones, not every one. The sample shows 42,000 or so clones, 85% to 90% of them seen only once. This specimen consisted of peripheral blood mononuclear cells (PBMCs), obtained before the second cycle of nivolumab. The origin of the receptors is a human donor with classical Hodgkin lymphoma.

This chain joins TRBV29-1 and TRBJ1-1; D gene unclear. The V and J ends lost 4 bases and 1 base respectively, with 13 bases between them. From germline, CDR1 is SQVTM and CDR2 ANQGSEA. The CDR3 length is 14 residues. The CDR3 loop is CSVVLTAANTEAFF. The CDR3, as DNA: TGCAGCGTTGTTCTCACAGCCGCGAACACTGAAGCTTTCTTT.

The chain is built from TRBV10-1 and TRBJ1-1; D remains ambiguous. This CDR3 is built from 13 residues. Trimming shortened V by 8 bases and J by 4 bases, and 14 bases separated the two germline ends. Germline values: CDR1 WNHNN, CDR2 SYGVQD (reference sequence). The CDR3 spells CASSDRAGTEAFF. The DNA of the CDR3 is TGCGCCAGCTCGGACCGTGCTGGCACTGAAGCTTTCTTT.

The chain combines TRBV10-3 with TRBJ1-1; D call uncertain. The ends were cut back, 7 bases at V and 0 bases at J, with 9 bases in the middle. Germline-derived CDR1 and CDR2 are ENHRY and SYGVKD. CDR3 length equals 13 residues. CDR3 amino acids: CAINSGMNTEAFF. CDR3 DNA: TGTGCCATCAATTCAGGAATGAACACTGAAGCTTTCTTT.

The chain carries TRBV5-1 and TRBJ2-2; no firm D call. Germline assignment: CDR1 SGHRS and CDR2 YFSETQ. Trimming removed 0 bases at V and 1 base at J, with 7 bases between. This CDR3 contains 15 residues. The chain's CDR3 is CASSLVSGNTGELFF. CDR3 DNA sequence: TGCGCCAGCAGCTTGGTGTCAGGGAACACCGGGGAGCTGTTTTTT. Supplemented by reference TRBV5-1 and TRBJ2-2, the full variable domain reads KAGVTQTPRYLIKTRGQQVTLSCSPISGHRSVSWYQQTPGQGLQFLFEYFSETQRNKGNFPGRFSGRQFSNSRSEMNVSTLELGDSALYLCASSLVSGNTGELFFGEGSRLTVL.

The V call is TRBV7-8, the J call TRBJ2-5, with a possible D match to TRBD2 (6 bases). This CDR3 is 17 amino acids long. From germline, CDR1 is SGHVS and CDR2 FQNEAQ. Trimming removed 3 bases at V and 5 bases at J, with 22 bases between. The CDR3 nucleotides read TGTGCCAGCAGCTTCGGGGCGGGAACCACGGCCGGGGAGACCCAGTACTTC. Encoded protein: CASSFGAGTTAGETQYF.

The chain combines TRBV6-5 with TRBJ2-3; 7 bases agree with TRBD2. This CDR3 comprises 13 residues. V gave up 0 bases and J gave up 10 bases; unmatched junction bases: 4. Germline loops: CDR1 MNHEY, CDR2 SVGAGI. The CDR3 is CASSYSNGGSQYF. CDR3 DNA sequence: TGTGCCAGCAGTTACTCGAACGGGGGGTCGCAGTATTTT.

This clone was seen a single time. The rearrangement uses TRBV9 and TRBJ1-4, with 9 bases matching TRBD1. Per the germline V gene, CDR1 is SGDLS and CDR2 is YYNGEE. Germline trimming cut 3 bases from V and 4 bases from J; bases unmatched to any gene: 4. This CDR3 region has 15 residues. The CDR3 spells CASSAQTGGNEKLFF. CDR3 nucleotide sequence: TGTGCCAGCAGCGCCCAGACAGGGGGTAATGAAAAACTGTTTTTT.

The rearrangement joins TRBV5-4 to TRBJ2-7, with D perhaps TRBD1 (5 bases). The CDR3 totals 14 residues. The germline V gene encodes CDR1 SGHNT and CDR2 YYREEE (reference sequence). V was clipped by 4 bases and J by 0 bases, with 11 bases between them. The CDR3 sequence: CASSADTNSYEQYF. For the CDR3, the DNA is TGTGCCAGCAGCGCGGACACCAACTCCTACGAGCAGTACTTC.

This clone was recorded a few times. The chain couples TRBV5-1 to TRBJ2-1; 9 bases are a match to TRBD2. Germline trimming cut 2 bases from V and 7 bases from J; bases unmatched to any gene: 4. Germline loops: CDR1 SGHRS, CDR2 YFSETQ. The CDR3 runs 14 residues. CDR3 in DNA: TGCGCCAGCAGCTTCGCGGGAGGGCGGAATGAGCAGTTCTTC. The encoded protein is CASSFAGGRNEQFF.

V gene TRBV6-5 combines with J gene TRBJ1-1; 10 nucleotides align to TRBD1. This CDR3 contains 15 residues. V shed 2 bases and J 3 bases; nucleotides not matched to a gene: 3. Germline V gene data show CDR1 as MNHEY and CDR2 as SVGAGI. The CDR3 sequence is CASSYADRGDTEAFF. Written as DNA, the CDR3 is TGTGCCAGCAGTTACGCGGACAGGGGGGACACTGAAGCTTTCTTT.

This clone was found once. The rearrangement joins TRBV9 to TRBJ2-3; 7 bases align to TRBD1. The J segment lost 5 bases and the V segment lost 1 base, leaving 10 bases of the junction unmatched. Germline V gene data show CDR1 as SGDLS and CDR2 as YYNGEE. The CDR3 runs to 16 residues. Here the CDR3 reads CASSVTGTVRIDTQYF. In nucleotides, the CDR3 is TGTGCCAGCAGCGTAACGGGGACAGTTCGGATAGATACGCAGTATTTT.

The chain combines TRBV7-2 with TRBJ2-2; perhaps D is TRBD1 or TRBD2 (5 bases each). Per germline, CDR1 SGHTA and CDR2 FQGNSA. Trimming took 7 bases from V and 4 from J, leaving 13 bases between them. This CDR3 comprises 14 residues. CDR3 region: CASNEGPGTGELFF. CDR3 bases: TGTGCCAGCAACGAGGGGCCCGGCACCGGGGAGCTGTTTTTT.

The chain uses TRBV2 and TRBJ2-7, with D perhaps TRBD2 (5 bases). V was pared by 3 bases and J by 10 bases, with 13 bases between. CDR3 length: 12 amino acids. CDR1 is SNHLY and CDR2 is FYNNEI in the germline V gene. CDR3 nucleotides: TGTGCCAGCAGTGATCTGGTAGCGTCCCAGTACTTC. It is translated as CASSDLVASQYF. The full variable domain, its missing parts supplied by reference TRBV2 and TRBJ2-7, is EPEVTQTPSHQVTQMGQEVILRCVPISNHLYFYWYRQILGQKVEFLVSFYNNEISEKSEIFDDQFSVERPDGSNFTLKIRSTKLEDSAMYFCASSDLVASQYFGPGTRLTVT.

The chain couples TRBV27 to TRBJ1-2; no reliable D call. V was pared by 1 base and J by 1 base, with 13 bases between. Germline lookup yields CDR1 MNHEY and CDR2 SMNVEV (reference sequence). The CDR3 covers 16 residues. CDR3 DNA sequence: TGTGCCAGCAGTTTATTCTTCGGGCAGCTTAACTATGGCTACACCTTC. Amino acids: CASSLFFGQLNYGYTF.